This entry concerns a single T cell receptor (beta chain). CDR1 and CDR2 (germline): LNHDA, SQIVND (reference sequence). This CDR3 comprises 15 residues. The V gene end was trimmed by 5 bases and the J gene end by 6 bases; junction bases not matched to a gene: 7. This entry is derived from a study of cytomegalovirus exposure and HLA in healthy donors. The PCR contained 60 Vbeta and 13 Jbeta primers. Sequencing used immunoSEQ multiplex PCR; TCRdb keeps in-frame clones, though not all of them. The sample contains 95,000 to 150,000 clones, 80% of which appear only once. This chain joins TRBV19 and TRBJ1-6, with 7 positions matching TRBD1. This TCR came from a female donor in good health and CMV-seropositive. Sample: PBMCs. Written as DNA, the CDR3 is TGTGCCAGTAGTTCTTCAGGGGGTTCTAATTCACCCCTCCACTTT. It encodes CASSSSGGSNSPLHF.